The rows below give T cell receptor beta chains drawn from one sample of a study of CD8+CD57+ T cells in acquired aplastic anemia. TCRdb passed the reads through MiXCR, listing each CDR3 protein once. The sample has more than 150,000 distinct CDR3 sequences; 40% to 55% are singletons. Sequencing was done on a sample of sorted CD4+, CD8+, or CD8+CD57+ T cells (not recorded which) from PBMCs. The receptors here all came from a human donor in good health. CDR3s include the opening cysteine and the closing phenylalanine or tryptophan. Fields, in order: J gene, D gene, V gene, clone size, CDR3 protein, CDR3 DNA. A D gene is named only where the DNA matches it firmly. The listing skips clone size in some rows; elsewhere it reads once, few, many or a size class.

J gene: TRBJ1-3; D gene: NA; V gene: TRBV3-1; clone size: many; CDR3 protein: CASSQDGGNTIYF; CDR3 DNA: TGTGCCAGCAGCCAAGATGGAGGAAACACCATATATTTT
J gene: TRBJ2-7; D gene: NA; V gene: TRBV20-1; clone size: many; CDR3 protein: CSASDSRRREPYEQYF; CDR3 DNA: TGCAGTGCTTCCGACTCCAGAAGAAGGGAACCCTACGAGCAGTACTTC
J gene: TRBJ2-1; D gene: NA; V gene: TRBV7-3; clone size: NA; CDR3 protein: CASSLLYDNQQFF; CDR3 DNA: TGTGCCAGCAGCTTACTTTACGACAACCAGCAGTTCTTC
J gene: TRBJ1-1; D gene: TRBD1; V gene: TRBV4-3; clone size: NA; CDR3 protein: CASSQDLGESPRQGKGFF; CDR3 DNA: TGCGCCAGCAGCCAAGATCTTGGGGAATCCCCTCGACAGGGAAAAGGTTTCTTT
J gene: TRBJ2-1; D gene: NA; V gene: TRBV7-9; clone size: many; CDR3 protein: CASSSQRDEQFF; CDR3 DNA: TGTGCCAGCAGCTCCCAGCGGGATGAGCAGTTCTTC
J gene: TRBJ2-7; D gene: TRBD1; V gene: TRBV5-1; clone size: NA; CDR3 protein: CASSLGDRASGEQYF; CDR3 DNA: TGCGCCAGCAGCTTGGGGGACAGGGCTTCGGGAGAGCAGTACTTC
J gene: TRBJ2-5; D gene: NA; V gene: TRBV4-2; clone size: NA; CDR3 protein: CASSLTTVGMYQETQYF; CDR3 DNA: TGTGCCAGCAGCCTGACTACAGTAGGAATGTACCAAGAGACCCAGTACTTC
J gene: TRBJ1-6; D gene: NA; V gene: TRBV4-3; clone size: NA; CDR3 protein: CASSQGRNNSPLHF; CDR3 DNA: TGCGCCAGCAGCCAAGGCAGGAATAATTCACCCCTCCACTTT
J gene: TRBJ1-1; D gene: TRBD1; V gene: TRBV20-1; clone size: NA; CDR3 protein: CSARRQGGEAFF; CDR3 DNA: TGCAGTGCTAGGAGACAGGGTGGAGAAGCTTTCTTT
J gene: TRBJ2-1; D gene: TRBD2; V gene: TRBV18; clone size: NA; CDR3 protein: CASSRRTSDYNEQFF; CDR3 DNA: TGTGCCAGCTCCCGGAGGACTAGCGATTACAATGAGCAGTTCTTC
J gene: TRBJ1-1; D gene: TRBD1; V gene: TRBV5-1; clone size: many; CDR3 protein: CASSWGQETEAFF; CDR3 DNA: TGCGCCAGCAGCTGGGGACAGGAAACTGAAGCTTTCTTT
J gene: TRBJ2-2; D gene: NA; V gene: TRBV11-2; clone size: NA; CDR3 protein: CASSLEIWGGRGTGELFF; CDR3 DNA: TGTGCCAGCAGCTTAGAGATATGGGGTGGACGTGGCACCGGGGAGCTGTTTTTT
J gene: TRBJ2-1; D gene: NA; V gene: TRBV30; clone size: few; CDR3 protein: CAWSVEGGPHNEQFF; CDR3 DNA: TGTGCCTGGAGTGTAGAGGGAGGCCCTCACAATGAGCAGTTCTTC
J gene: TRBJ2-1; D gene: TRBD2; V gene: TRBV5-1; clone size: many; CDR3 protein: CASSLLAGGPLSNEQFF; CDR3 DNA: TGCGCCAGCAGCTTGCTAGCGGGAGGGCCTCTCTCCAATGAGCAGTTCTTC
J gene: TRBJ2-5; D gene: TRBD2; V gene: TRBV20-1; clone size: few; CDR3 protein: CSAWAGTSAPQETQYF; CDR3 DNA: TGCAGTGCTTGGGCCGGAACTAGCGCTCCACAAGAGACCCAGTACTTC
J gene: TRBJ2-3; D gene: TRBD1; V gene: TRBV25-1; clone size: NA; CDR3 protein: CASSDYRGSDTQYF; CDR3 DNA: TGTGCCAGCAGTGACTACAGGGGTTCAGATACGCAGTATTTT
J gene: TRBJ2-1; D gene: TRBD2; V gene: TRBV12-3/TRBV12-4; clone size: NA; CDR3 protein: CASSVGTLAGRGEQFF; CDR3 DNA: TGTGCCAGCAGTGTTGGAACCCTAGCGGGAAGGGGGGAGCAGTTCTTC
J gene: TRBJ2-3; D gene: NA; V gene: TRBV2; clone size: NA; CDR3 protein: CASSYRVRDVDTQYF; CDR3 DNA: TGTGCCAGCAGTTACAGGGTGCGGGATGTGGATACGCAGTATTTT
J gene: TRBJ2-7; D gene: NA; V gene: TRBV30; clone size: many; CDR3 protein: CAWTLSGYEQYF; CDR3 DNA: TGTGCCTGGACTCTATCGGGGTACGAGCAGTACTTC
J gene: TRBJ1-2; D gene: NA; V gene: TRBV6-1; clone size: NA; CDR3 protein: CASGGKANYGYTF; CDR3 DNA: TGTGCCAGCGGGGGTAAGGCTAACTATGGCTACACCTTC
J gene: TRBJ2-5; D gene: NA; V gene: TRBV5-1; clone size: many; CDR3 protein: CASSLVPQETQYF; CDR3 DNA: TGCGCCAGCAGCTTGGTACCCCAAGAGACCCAGTACTTC
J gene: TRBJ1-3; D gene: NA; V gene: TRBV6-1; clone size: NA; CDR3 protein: CASRPIGQSRYSGNTIYF; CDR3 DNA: TGTGCCAGCAGACCGATCGGCCAGTCCCGCTACTCTGGAAACACCATATATTTT
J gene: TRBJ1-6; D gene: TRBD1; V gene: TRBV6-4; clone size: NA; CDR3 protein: CASSDGTDNSPLHF; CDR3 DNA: TGTGCCAGCAGTGACGGGACAGATAATTCACCCCTCCACTTT
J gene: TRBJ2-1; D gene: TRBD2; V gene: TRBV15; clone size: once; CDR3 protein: CATSAGLALNNEQFF; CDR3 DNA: TGTGCCACCAGCGCAGGACTAGCACTGAACAATGAGCAGTTCTTC
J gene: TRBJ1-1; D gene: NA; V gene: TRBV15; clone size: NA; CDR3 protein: CATSSSYGGGGGEAFF; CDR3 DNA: TGTGCCACCAGCAGCAGCTACGGGGGAGGGGGAGGTGAAGCTTTCTTT
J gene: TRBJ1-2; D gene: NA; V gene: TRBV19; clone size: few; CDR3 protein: CASSDTALYTF; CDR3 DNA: TGTGCCAGTAGTGATACTGCCCTCTACACCTTC
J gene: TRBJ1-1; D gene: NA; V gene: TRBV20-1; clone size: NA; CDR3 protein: CSASRGDHTEAFF; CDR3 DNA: TGCAGTGCTAGTCGGGGGGATCACACTGAAGCTTTCTTT
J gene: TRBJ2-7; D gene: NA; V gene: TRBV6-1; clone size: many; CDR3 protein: CASSEPNYEQYF; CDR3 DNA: TGTGCCAGCAGTGAACCTAACTACGAGCAGTACTTC
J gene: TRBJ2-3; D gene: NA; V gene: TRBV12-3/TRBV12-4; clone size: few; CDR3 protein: CASSFSGISDTQYF; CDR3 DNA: TGTGCCAGCAGTTTTTCGGGGATCTCAGATACGCAGTATTTT
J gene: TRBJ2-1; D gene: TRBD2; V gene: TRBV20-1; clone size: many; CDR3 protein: CSARTSGRASYNEQFF; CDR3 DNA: TGCAGTGCCCGGACTAGCGGGAGGGCTTCCTACAATGAGCAGTTCTTC
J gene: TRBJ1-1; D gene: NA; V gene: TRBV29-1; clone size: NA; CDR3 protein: CSVEDSAGKTEAFF; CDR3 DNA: TGCAGCGTTGAAGATTCGGCAGGGAAGACTGAAGCTTTCTTT
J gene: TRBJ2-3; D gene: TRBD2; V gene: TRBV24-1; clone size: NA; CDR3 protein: CATSDAPSGGGTDTQYF; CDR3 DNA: TGTGCCACCAGTGATGCCCCCAGCGGGGGCGGCACAGATACGCAGTATTTT
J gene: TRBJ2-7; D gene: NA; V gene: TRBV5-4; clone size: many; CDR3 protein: CASSLEPGLGYEQYF; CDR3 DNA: TGTGCCAGCAGCTTGGAGCCAGGGTTAGGCTACGAGCAGTACTTC
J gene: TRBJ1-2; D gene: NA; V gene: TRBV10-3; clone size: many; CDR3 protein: CAISESATAPYGYTF; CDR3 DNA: TGTGCCATCAGTGAGTCCGCGACGGCTCCCTATGGCTACACCTTC
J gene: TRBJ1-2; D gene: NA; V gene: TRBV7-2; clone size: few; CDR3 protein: CASSPDGYTF; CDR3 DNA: TGTGCCAGCAGCCCCGATGGCTACACCTTC
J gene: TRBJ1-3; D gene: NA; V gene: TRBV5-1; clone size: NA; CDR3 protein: CASSLEGQRSSGNTIYF; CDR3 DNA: TGCGCCAGCAGCTTGGAGGGTCAGCGCTCCTCTGGAAACACCATATATTTT
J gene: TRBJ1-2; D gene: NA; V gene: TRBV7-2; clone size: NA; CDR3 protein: CASSPYQYGYTF; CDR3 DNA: TGTGCCAGCAGCCCTTACCAATATGGCTACACCTTC
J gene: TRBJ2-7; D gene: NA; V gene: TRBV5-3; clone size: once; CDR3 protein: CASSLLAGGGNF; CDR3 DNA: TGTGCCAGCAGCTTGCTGGCCGGTGGGGGCAACTTC
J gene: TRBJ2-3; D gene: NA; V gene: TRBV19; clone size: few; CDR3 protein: CASTSHTDTQYF; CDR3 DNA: TGTGCCAGTACCTCACATACAGATACGCAGTATTTT
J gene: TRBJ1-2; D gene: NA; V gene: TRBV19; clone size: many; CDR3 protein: CASSTPGAVLYGYTF; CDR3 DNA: TGTGCCAGTAGTACCCCTGGGGCAGTCCTCTATGGCTACACCTTC
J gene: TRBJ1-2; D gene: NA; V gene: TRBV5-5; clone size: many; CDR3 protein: CASSLGGGVGGYTF; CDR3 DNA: TGTGCCAGCAGCTTGGGAGGAGGCGTGGGTGGCTACACCTTC